This T cell receptor (beta chain) was recovered during a study of cytomegalovirus exposure and HLA in healthy donors. 60 Vbeta and 13 Jbeta primers were used in PCR. TCRdb keeps only in-frame clones here, not all; method: immunoSEQ multiplex PCR. The top ten clones hold 1% of a sample with some 190,000 clones, 85% of them seen once. Notes on this clone: What it binds is not known.

Study findings and constraints: Researchers catalogued 160 or so TCR beta chains as cytomegalovirus-associated. The classifier reportedly diagnosed cytomegalovirus status with high specificity and sensitivity.

This clonotype was sampled from a boy aged 2-9 years in good health and CMV-seronegative. Material for sequencing was PBMCs.

The CDR3 reads CASMSPHSPHFQQFF. In DNA form, the CDR3 reads TGTGCCAGTATGTCTCCTCATAGTCCTCACTTCCAACAGTTCTTC. The genes are TRBV19 and TRBJ2-1; D gene unclear. The length of the CDR3 is 15 residues. Germline-derived CDR1 and CDR2 are LNHDA and SQIVND (reference sequence). V was trimmed by 7 bases and J by 13 bases, leaving 26 bases between them.